The 25 T cell receptor beta chains reported below all come from one sample, sequenced in a study of blood T cell repertoires in COVID-19. Sequencing used immunoSEQ multiplex PCR; TCRdb keeps in-frame clones, though not all of them. The sample gives 300,000 to 400,000 clones, 65% to 90% of which show up once; around 4.4% is in the top ten. The sample taken for sequencing was PBMCs or T cells enriched from blood (not recorded which). The receptor set was obtained from a woman aged 40 to 50 with acute COVID-19.

The chain links TRBV7-2 to TRBJ1-3; TRBD1 might be the D (6 bases). Germline V CDR1 and CDR2: SGHTA, FQGNSA. The CDR3 totals 15 residues. V was cut by 1 base and J by 4 bases, with 11 bases left in between. The CDR3 sequence is CASSLGTGLGNTIYF. CDR3 in DNA: TGTGCCAGCAGCTTAGGTACAGGGTTGGGAAACACCATATATTTT.

The chain carries TRBV18 and TRBJ2-5; a weak D match, TRBD1 (6 bases). Germline V gene data show CDR1 as KGHSH and CDR2 as LQKENI. V was shortened by 5 bases and J by 5 bases, with 18 bases between the two germline ends. The CDR3 spans 15 residues. CDR3 in DNA: TGTGCCAGCTCATTAACCCACAGGGATGGGGAGACCCAGTACTTC. Protein: CASSLTHRDGETQYF.

The V and J genes are TRBV20-1 and TRBJ1-1, with D unresolved. Germline CDR1 DFQATT, CDR2 SNEGSKA (reference sequence). CDR3 length: 11 residues. V was cut by 6 bases and J by 3 bases, with 8 bases left in between. Here the CDR3 reads CSAGVDTEAFF. The DNA of the CDR3 is TGCAGTGCCGGGGTGGACACTGAAGCTTTCTTT.

The V and J genes are TRBV10-3 and TRBJ2-3, with D perhaps matching TRBD1 (6 bases). The CDR3 totals 12 residues. Germline V CDR1 and CDR2: ENHRY, SYGVKD. Trimming cost V 8 bases and J 0 bases, with 6 bases left between them. In nucleotides, the CDR3 is TGTGCCATCGGACAGAGCACAGATACGCAGTATTTT. It translates to CAIGQSTDTQYF.

The V call is TRBV7-3, the J call TRBJ1-6, with TRBD1 identical over 7 bases. CDR3 length: 14 amino acids. V was clipped by 5 bases and J by 5 bases; unmatched bases: 3. Germline V lookup: CDR1 SGHTA, CDR2 FQGTGA. The CDR3 bases are TGTGCCAGCAGCCCCGGGACAGATAATTCACCCCTCCACTTT. Encoded protein: CASSPGTDNSPLHF. Looking up the rest from reference TRBV7-3 and TRBJ1-6 gives the full variable domain: GAGVSQTPSNKVTEKGKYVELRCDPISGHTALYWYRQSLGQGPEFLIYFQGTGAADDSGLPNDRFFAVRPEGSVSTLKIQRTERGDSAVYLCASSPGTDNSPLHFGNGTRLTVT.

J is TRBJ1-1 and V is TRBV6-2 or TRBV6-3; TRBD1 might be the D (6 bases). The CDR3 covers 13 residues. Germline CDR1 and CDR2: MNHEY and SVGEGT. Trimming pared 5 bases from V and 11 bases from J, leaving 18 bases between. The CDR3 DNA sequence: TGTGCCAGCAGTCGGGACAACTTAGATGGGGCTTTCTTT. Protein product: CASSRDNLDGAFF.

The rearrangement links TRBV4-3 to TRBJ2-3, with 8 nucleotides matching TRBD2. Germline V gene lookup returns CDR1 LGHNA and CDR2 YSLEER. The CDR3 extends over 17 amino acids. The ends lost 3 bases at V and 4 bases at J; junction bases unmatched: 12. The CDR3 DNA sequence: TGCGCCAGCAGCCACGTATCGGGGGGGCGTTTGGCAGATACGCAGTATTTT. Amino acids: CASSHVSGGRLADTQYF.

V and J are TRBV4-3 and TRBJ2-2, with a weak D call TRBD1 (5 bases). Trimming took 0 bases from V and 3 from J, leaving 14 bases between them. Germline values: CDR1 LGHNA, CDR2 YSLEER. The CDR3 has 17 residues. The CDR3 protein is CASSQDLGAVYTGELFF. CDR3 bases: TGCGCCAGCAGCCAAGATCTAGGGGCAGTGTACACCGGGGAGCTGTTTTTT.

The gene calls are TRBV24-1 and TRBJ2-3, with 11 bases fitting TRBD2. The CDR3 is 16 residues long. V dropped 1 base and J dropped 3; count of bases not matched to a gene: 2. From germline, CDR1 is KGHDR and CDR2 SFDVKD. This chain's CDR3 is CATSDFTSGSTDTQYF. In nucleotides, the CDR3 is TGTGCCACCAGTGATTTTACTAGCGGGAGTACAGATACGCAGTATTTT.

This clone occurred a few times. V is TRBV7-6 and J is TRBJ1-3, with D perhaps matching TRBD1 (5 bases). Trimming took 5 bases from V and 0 from J, leaving 14 bases between them. CDR1 is SGHVS, CDR2 FNYEAQ, per germline. CDR3 size: 16 residues. CDR3 residues: CASSPRTTNSGNTIYF. The CDR3 coding sequence is TGTGCCAGCAGCCCCCGGACAACCAACTCTGGAAACACCATATATTTT.

This chain joins TRBV5-6 and TRBJ2-3; TRBD1 matches at 11 bases. CDR1 and CDR2 (germline): SGHDT, YYEEEE. Unmatched junction bases numbered 4, after V lost 5 bases and J lost 2 bases. CDR3 length: 15 residues. CDR3 amino acids: CASRRDRGATDTQYF. The DNA of the CDR3 is TGTGCCAGCAGAAGGGACAGGGGGGCCACAGATACGCAGTATTTT.

V and J are TRBV19 and TRBJ1-1; D is unresolved. This CDR3 contains 12 residues. CDR1 and CDR2 (germline): LNHDA, SQIVND (reference sequence). Deletions cut 6 bases from V and 2 bases from J, with 7 bases between. The CDR3 sequence is CASRTVNTEAFF. CDR3 nucleotide sequence: TGTGCCAGTAGGACTGTTAACACTGAAGCTTTCTTT.

The chain couples TRBV5-5 to TRBJ1-2; tentatively, D is TRBD1 (5 bases). The germline V gene has CDR1 SGHKS and CDR2 YYEKEE (reference sequence). The CDR3 runs 14 residues. The V end was cut by 5 bases, the J end by 8 bases, with 19 bases between. The CDR3 nucleotides read TGTGCCAGCAGGGGGCCCGATGGGTCACGGGGCTACACCTTC. It is translated as CASRGPDGSRGYTF.

V is TRBV7-2 and J is TRBJ1-2; the match to TRBD1 covers 7 bases. CDR1 and CDR2 (germline): SGHTA, FQGNSA. The CDR3 extends over 16 amino acids. V gave up 7 bases and J gave up 8 bases; unmatched junction bases: 19. The CDR3 DNA reads TGTGCCAGCACCCTAACAGTGGGGCGACAGGGAGGCGGCTACACCTTC. This sequence encodes CASTLTVGRQGGGYTF.

The chain links TRBV10-3 to TRBJ2-2; 8 bases map to TRBD2. Losses at the gene ends were 8 bases for V and 0 bases for J; bases not matched to a gene: 2. Germline V CDR1 and CDR2: ENHRY, SYGVKD. CDR3 length: 14 residues. In DNA, the CDR3 is TGTGCCATCCCGCGGGGGGCGAACACCGGGGAGCTGTTTTTT. Translation gives CAIPRGANTGELFF.

The V and J genes are TRBV7-2 and TRBJ2-1, with D perhaps matching TRBD1 (6 bases). This CDR3 is built from 16 residues. From germline, CDR1 is SGHTA and CDR2 FQGNSA. Trimming took off 3 bases at V and 3 bases at J, with 15 bases between the two ends. The CDR3 region is CASSLYLGAFYNEQFF. The CDR3 DNA sequence: TGTGCCAGCAGCTTGTATCTGGGGGCTTTCTACAATGAGCAGTTCTTC.

The J gene is TRBJ1-2, the V gene TRBV7-9, with D tentatively TRBD1 (6 bases). Trimming stripped 5 bases from V and 2 bases from J, with 18 bases between. This CDR3 is built from 16 residues. Looked up from germline, CDR1 is SEHNR and CDR2 is FQNEAQ (reference sequence). The CDR3 is CASSANLDRYNYGYTF. The CDR3 DNA sequence: TGTGCCAGCAGCGCCAACTTGGACAGATACAACTATGGCTACACCTTC.

There are a few counts of this clone. CDR3 in amino acids: CASSRSGTGDGYTF. In DNA, the CDR3 is TGTGCCAGCAGCCGATCCGGGACAGGGGATGGCTACACCTTC. The chain employs TRBV6-5 and TRBJ1-2, with 10 bases that match TRBD1. CDR3 length: 14 residues. The germline V gene has CDR1 MNHEY and CDR2 SVGAGI. J was trimmed by 6 bases and V by 6 bases; bases with no gene match: 7.

J is TRBJ1-2 and V is TRBV3-1 (or the pseudogene TRBV3-2); D is perhaps TRBD1 (6 bases). Trimming left V 0 bases short and J 7 bases short, with 18 bases between. Germline assignment: CDR1 LGHDT and CDR2 YNNKEL (reference sequence). The CDR3 totals 16 residues. The DNA of the CDR3 is TGTGCCAGCAGCCAAGATTGGGGGCCGCTCTCGGGTGGCTACACCTTC. It specifies CASSQDWGPLSGGYTF.

This chain joins TRBV29-1 and TRBJ1-2, with unresolved D. The CDR3 is 12 amino acids. The V end lost 0 bases, the J end lost 1 base, and 3 bases lay between the germline ends. Per the germline V gene, CDR1 is SQVTM and CDR2 is ANQGSEA. CDR3 amino acids: CSVEEHNYGYTF. The CDR3 nucleotides are TGCAGCGTTGAAGAACATAACTATGGCTACACCTTC.

The rearrangement links TRBV28 to TRBJ2-1; 8 nucleotides line up with TRBD1. Germline V CDR1 and CDR2: MDHEN, SYDVKM. The CDR3 contains 14 residues. Unmatched junction bases numbered 12, after V lost 5 bases and J lost 12 bases. CDR3 protein: CASSRTAGGRLQFF. The CDR3 DNA reads TGTGCCAGCAGTCGAACTGCAGGGGGCCGCCTGCAGTTCTTC.

The V call is TRBV7-9, the J call TRBJ1-6; 8 bases fit TRBD1. Germline lookup yields CDR1 SEHNR and CDR2 FQNEAQ (reference sequence). With V trimmed by 4 bases and J by 3 bases, 8 bases remained unmatched. The CDR3 runs 17 residues. CDR3 protein: CASSSPGQGNYNSPLHF. The CDR3 DNA reads as TGTGCCAGCAGCTCCCCCGGACAGGGAAACTATAATTCACCCCTCCACTTT.

The chain joins TRBV2 to TRBJ1-3; D remains ambiguous. Trimming removed 7 bases from V and 0 bases from J, with 13 bases in between. Germline V gives CDR1 SNHLY, CDR2 FYNNEI. There are 15 residues in the CDR3. This chain's CDR3 is CASKPPVVSGNTIYF. Here the CDR3 DNA reads TGTGCCAGCAAACCACCAGTGGTCTCTGGAAACACCATATATTTT.

The chain employs TRBV5-5 and TRBJ2-7; unclear D gene. The CDR3 is 13 amino acids. From germline, CDR1 is SGHKS and CDR2 YYEKEE (reference sequence). Trimming left V 5 bases short and J 3 bases short, with 12 bases between. The CDR3 reads CASSLASRYEQYF. In nucleotides, the CDR3 is TGTGCCAGCAGTCTCGCGTCCCGCTACGAGCAGTACTTC.

The chain is built from TRBV12-3 or TRBV12-4 and TRBJ1-2, with D perhaps matching TRBD1 (6 bases). This CDR3 contains 12 residues. V was clipped by 7 bases and J by 4 bases, with 10 bases between them. CDR3 residues: CASTTDSYGYTF. CDR3 bases: TGTGCCAGCACTACGGACAGCTATGGCTACACCTTC.